Given below is one TCR beta chain in context. Trimming took 2 bases from V and 5 from J, leaving 6 bases between them. The CDR3 is 12 amino acids. Looked up from germline, CDR1 is MNHNS and CDR2 is SASEGT. The data were produced by immunoSEQ multiplex PCR, yet TCRdb's version contains in-frame clones alone and is incomplete. Of some 1.4 million clones in the sample, roughly 97% were seen once. This entry belongs to a study of shared clonotypes between healthy human individuals. The J gene is TRBJ2-5, the V gene TRBV6-1; D is unclear. This clonotype was obtained from a man aged 30 to 45 in good health. The sequencing input was naive CD4+ T cells sorted from blood. Described subset: CD45RA+ positively selected. This chain's CDR3 is CASSEMRETQYF. In DNA form, the CDR3 reads TGTGCCAGCAGTGAAATGAGGGAGACCCAGTACTTC.